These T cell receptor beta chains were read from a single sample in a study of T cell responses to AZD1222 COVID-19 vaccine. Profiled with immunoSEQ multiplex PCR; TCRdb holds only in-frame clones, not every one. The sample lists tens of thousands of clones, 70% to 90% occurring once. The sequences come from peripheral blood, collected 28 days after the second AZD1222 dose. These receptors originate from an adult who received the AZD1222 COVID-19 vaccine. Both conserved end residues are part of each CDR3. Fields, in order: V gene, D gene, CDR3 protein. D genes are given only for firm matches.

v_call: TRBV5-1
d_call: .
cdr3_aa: CASSQLGTFPPGYTF

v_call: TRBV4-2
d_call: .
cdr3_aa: CASSQDFSDYEQYF

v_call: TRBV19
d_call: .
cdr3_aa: CASKRTVTDTQYF

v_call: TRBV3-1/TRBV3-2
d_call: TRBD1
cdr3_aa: CASTLTLTGPASCNQPQHF

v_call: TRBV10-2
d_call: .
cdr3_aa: CASSPDSANYGYTF

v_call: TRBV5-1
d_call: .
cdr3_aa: CASSRDGELSGNTIYF

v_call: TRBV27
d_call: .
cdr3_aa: CASSFMVHGAYEQYF

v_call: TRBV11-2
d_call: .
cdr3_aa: CASSTITGTFYEQYF

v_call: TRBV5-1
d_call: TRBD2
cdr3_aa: CASSYLGGGTDTQYF

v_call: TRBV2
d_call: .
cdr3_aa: CASTRDSYEQYF

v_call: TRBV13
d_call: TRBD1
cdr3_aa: CASSWGQSGNTIYF

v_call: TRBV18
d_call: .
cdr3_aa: CASSPGETHWRDEQFF

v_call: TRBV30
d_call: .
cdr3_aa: CAWLTTSGGYGYTF

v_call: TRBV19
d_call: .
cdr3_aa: CASSLRENTEAFF

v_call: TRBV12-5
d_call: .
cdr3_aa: CASGLVGSETQYF

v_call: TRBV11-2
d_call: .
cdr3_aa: CASSLSWTQYF

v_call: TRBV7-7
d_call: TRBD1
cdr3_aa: CASSVGQGPSQGELFF

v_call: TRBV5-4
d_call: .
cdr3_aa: CASSLDSRSSGNTIYF

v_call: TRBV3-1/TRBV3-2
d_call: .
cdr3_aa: CASSLGFAEAFF

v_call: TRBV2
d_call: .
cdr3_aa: CASSVTGKDTEAFF

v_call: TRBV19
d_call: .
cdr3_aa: CASSKGTGGNQPQHF

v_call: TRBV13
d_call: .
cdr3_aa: CASSLAQVNYGYTF

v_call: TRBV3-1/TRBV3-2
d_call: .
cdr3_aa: CASSQELAGSWKGYTF

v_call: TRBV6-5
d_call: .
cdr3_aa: CASSYSYESREKLFF

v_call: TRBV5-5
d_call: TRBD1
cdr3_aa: CASSYPGQLNEQYF

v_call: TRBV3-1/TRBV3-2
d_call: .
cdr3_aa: CASSQAPGGQPQHF

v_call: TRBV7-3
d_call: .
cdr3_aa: CASSLTYGVGNTIYF

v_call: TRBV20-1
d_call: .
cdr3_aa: CSAARGTEAFF

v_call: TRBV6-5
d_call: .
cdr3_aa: CASNSGLNTEAFF

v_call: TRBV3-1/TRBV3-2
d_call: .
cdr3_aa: CASSQGSNTEAFF

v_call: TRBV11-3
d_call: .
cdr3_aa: CASSLGQAVNTEAFF

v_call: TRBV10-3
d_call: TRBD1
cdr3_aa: CAISGSLKQGALDYGYTF

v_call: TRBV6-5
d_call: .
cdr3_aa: CASSWSGTSTYEQYF

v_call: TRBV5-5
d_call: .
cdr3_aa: CASSLPGGWGYTF

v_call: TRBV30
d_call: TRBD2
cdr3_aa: CAWSGGFVSYNEQFF

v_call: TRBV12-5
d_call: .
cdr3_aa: CASGGAEGIYTEAFF

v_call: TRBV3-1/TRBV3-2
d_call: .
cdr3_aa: CASSPSNSGNTIYF

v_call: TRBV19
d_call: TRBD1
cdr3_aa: CASSRTGGPTGYTF

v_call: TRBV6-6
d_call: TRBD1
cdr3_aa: CASSYLKGQTNYGYTF

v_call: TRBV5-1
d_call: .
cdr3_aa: CASNDLGDTQYF

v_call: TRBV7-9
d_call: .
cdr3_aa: CASSLGQNSPLHF

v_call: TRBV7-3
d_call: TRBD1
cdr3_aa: CASSSDGTAGDTQYF

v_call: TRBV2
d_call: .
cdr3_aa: CASSGSTVYQPQHF

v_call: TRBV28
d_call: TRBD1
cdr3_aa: CASTGGSYNSPLHF

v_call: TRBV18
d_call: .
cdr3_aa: CASSPRGQNTEAFF